This TCR beta chain was sequenced for a study of cytomegalovirus exposure and HLA in healthy donors (dated by TCRdb to the late 2010s). With regard to the full study: An earlier analysis of some 500 of the donors reported approximately 270 Gb of sequence data and roughly 110 million unique TCR beta sequences from 190 million or so T cells. An early release covering more than 500 HLA-typed donors comprised 300 to 350 gigabases of sequencing data and tens of millions of unique TCR sequences. Among the roughly 430 genotyped donors, 75% to 90% belonged to the genetic ancestry cluster associated with self-reported Caucasian donors. The aim of the study was to test whether cataloging public T cell receptors could identify signatures of past pathogen exposure. The T cell repertoires of around 670 subjects were profiled by immunosequencing and related to cytomegalovirus serostatus. Along with the approximately 650-subject first cohort, a separate validation cohort of over a hundred different subjects was used. To predict cytomegalovirus infection status, the study combined high-throughput TCR immunosequencing, statistical association of individual TCRs with disease status, and machine learning. To study patterns of TCR occurrence, a later analysis re-analyzed previously published TCR beta repertoires from 550 to 800 donors and added high-resolution HLA genotyping. In the later analysis, no new phenotypic data were used to find candidate immune exposures; instead, reliance was placed on TCR beta sequences and their occurrence across donors. An earlier analysis of 500 to 650 of the donors applied high-throughput TCR beta sequencing to assess whether each TCR beta V gene segment acted as functional or pseudogenic. Donor age, sex, ethnicity and CMV serostatus were compiled alongside the repertoire data. A later genetic analysis took genome-wide SNP genotypes for about three fifths of the 666 donors and used that subset as a discovery cohort. All discovery cohort repertoires had been generated on a single sequencing platform. Class I and class II HLA loci were covered by the typing at four-digit resolution. Typing coverage differed by locus: A, B, C, DRB1 and DQB1 were typed in about 629-630 donors, DQA1 in 522, DPA1 in approximately 610, and DPB1 in just under 490. Because of strong linkage in the cohort, roughly five DR-DQ haplotypes were treated as single units for association and clustering. Among roughly 400 genotyped donors of the cohort, an average of about 240,000 unique TCR beta nucleotide sequences were sequenced per donor, roughly 20% of them non-productive. What the authors observed across the whole study: About 15 rarely observed V segments, including chromosome 9 orphons, were excluded from the earlier analysis of just under 600 of the donors because counts were too low. A later analysis associated some 17,000 TCR beta sequences with specific HLA alleles at a false discovery rate of 0.05. A later analysis found that most CMV-associated TCR beta chains appeared HLA-restricted, with HLA associations seemingly driven largely by CMV exposure. Compared with equally common non-associated chains, HLA-associated TCR beta chains in a later analysis were more clonally expanded and had lower generation probabilities. The only immune exposure information available for the cohort was CMV serostatus. In a later genetic analysis, fewer N-insertions in productive TCRs were reported among donors in an Asian-associated ancestry cluster than the roughly 710-donor mean. Because HLA typing was unavailable for some donors at each locus, only the typed subset was used in association tests. In vitro tests confirmed that a few of the cytomegalovirus-associated TCR beta chains recognize cytomegalovirus antigens. Linkage disequilibrium might explain the correlated functional status among segregating V segments, but an unknown experimental factor could not be ruled out. Only TCR beta chains were sequenced in this cohort, and the absence of alpha or paired-chain data limited detectable features. Roughly uniform sequencing depth across donors was assumed in presence/absence analyses, although this assumption may not hold. The authors suggested that the approach could potentially be extended to other disease states and immunological phenotypes. Broadly in line with IMGT annotations, most TCR beta V segments showed up in productive rearrangements about 90% or about 30% of the time in an earlier analysis of roughly 590 of the donors. According to a later analysis, parvovirus B19, influenza, CMV and Epstein-Barr virus appeared linked to several top co-occurrence clusters. In both the original and validation cohorts, the classifier was reported to diagnose cytomegalovirus status with high specificity and sensitivity. In a later analysis, the rate of TCR association differed among HLA loci, with DRB1 alleles having the most associated TCRs and HLA-C alleles having the fewest. While some public TCRs were present in many individuals, most TCR sequences turned up only very rarely across donors. The 87-base-pair reads could not distinguish some IMGT-functional V segments, including TRBV6-2 and TRBV6-3, so those segments were excluded. Strong co-occurrence of HLA alleles, especially DR and DQ, made assigning TCR associations to individual alleles difficult. A cluster of highly shared sequence variants was judged likely to be a technical artifact of the sequencing pipeline. An association between a missense DCLRE1C variant and V-gene and J-gene trimming of TCR beta chains was found in a later genetic analysis and replicated in an independent cohort. A total of 150 to 200 TCR beta chains were listed by the study as associated with cytomegalovirus. A further reported finding was that TCR beta sequences accurately predicted the HLA-A and HLA-B alleles for most subjects in the first cohort.

Taken from the germline V gene, the CDR1 and CDR2 loops are ENHRY and SYGVKD. V lost 10 bases and J lost 0 bases, and the count of bases not matched to a germline gene is 16. The CDR3 goes from the cysteine to the phenylalanine over 17 residues. Only the CDR3 portion is preserved as DNA: 51 bases, with reading frame beginning at the first base. The cohort consisted of some 670 healthy bone marrow donors. At the time of sampling, every cohort member was nominally healthy, though immune exposures that went unrecorded were likely present. The donor was CMV seropositive and was included in the group of 290 or so seropositive cohort members. A peripheral blood sample was collected from each donor, and TCR beta sequencing was performed on peripheral blood mononuclear cells. Genomic DNA was extracted from the blood cell samples with the Qiagen DNeasy Blood Extraction Kit. To prepare the library, the immunoSEQ multiplex PCR assay was applied. A mixture of 60 forward primers for TCR Vbeta segments and 13 reverse primers for TCR Jbeta segments was used in the multiplex PCR. Amplification of the CDR3 region of rearranged TCR beta genes was performed with a multiplex PCR assay on genomic DNA. The amplified TCR beta libraries were sequenced on the Illumina HiSeq System as 87-base-pair reads. The original methods were these. Across the 700 or so repertoires, a later analysis counted 80 million or so unique TCR beta chains, 9 million to 14 million of which were shared by at least two donors. Raw reads were error-corrected and collapsed into unique sequences by a nearest-neighbor algorithm in which closely related sequences were merged to remove PCR and sequencing errors. V, D and J gene segments were assigned by aligning CDR3 sequences to IMGT reference sequences. Each retained sequence needed at least a six-nucleotide match to both a V gene segment and a J gene segment. Rearrangements were classified as productive when the CDR3 lacked stop codons and remained in frame with V and J, and all other rearrangements were classified as non-productive. Following IMGT convention, CDR3 was defined as the stretch from the second conserved V-encoded cysteine to the conserved J-encoded phenylalanine. In an earlier analysis of roughly 580 of the donors, sequences lacking an unambiguous match to a single V gene segment were excluded. An earlier analysis of a few hundred of the donors called V segments functional above 56.7% productive rearrangements and segregating when the between-donor standard deviation exceeded 5%. A statistical classification framework was built for diagnosing cytomegalovirus status from the catalog of TCR beta chain sequences. V and J gene assignment, in a later analysis, came from comparing TCR nucleotide sequences with IMGT/GENE-DB human TR gene sequences. In a later analysis, CDR3 sequences and most-parsimonious VDJ recombination scenarios were assigned using the TCRdist pipeline. A later analysis defined each TCR beta chain by its CDR3 amino acid sequence plus V-gene family, and excluded reads lacking a unique V-gene family. To address suspected cross-contamination and a sequencing artifact, a later analysis removed under 600 highly shared, low-generation-probability nucleotide sequences. In a later analysis, a clonal expansion index was calculated for each public chain from normalized within-repertoire ranks of inferred template counts. Generation probabilities in a later analysis came from a VDJ recombination model fitted to out-of-frame rearrangements, and those results were checked against IGoR. Hypergeometric tests were used in a later analysis to score TCR-TCR, TCR-HLA and TCR-CMV co-occurrence, with a repertoire-size bias correction applied to the TCR pairs. To estimate false discovery rates, a later analysis permuted the HLA or CMV assignments 20 times. A later analysis grouped co-occurring TCRs with DBSCAN, adding TCRdist sequence similarity when clustering within HLA-allele-positive subsets. Repertoires with fewer than 30,000 or more than 120,000 public chains, plus five repertoires with anomalous nucleotide sharing, were excluded from co-occurrence clustering. TCRdb took over this immuneACCESS table, retaining in-frame rearrangements with V and J assigned. Such tables are incomplete; in checked studies, under half of the missing clones stem from an unresolved V gene, and the remainder is unexplained. Clone size and V and J calls were adopted from that table, with D and trimming inferred from the DNA. The table for this sample lists about 170,000 clones; about four fifths of them were counted only once. 1% of the sample goes to the ten largest clones.

Notes on this clone: The clone's antigen remains unknown. It has no much larger one-base neighbor in the sample; base qualities were not kept.

The V and J segments used are TRBV10-3 and TRBJ2-3; 7 central bases correspond to TRBD2. The sequencing input was PBMCs. The origin of this receptor is a woman between 50 and 59 years old in good health and CMV-seropositive. The nucleotide sequence is given as TGTGCCACCGGGGGGAGGGGCGCGCCGTCCAGCACAGATACGCAGTATTTT. This yields the protein CATGGRGAPSSTDTQYF.